This T cell receptor (beta chain) was retrieved from a study of T cell changes during pregnancy in multiple sclerosis. Per germline, CDR1 LNHDA and CDR2 SQIVND (reference sequence). The CDR3 runs to 13 residues. Deletions cut 6 bases from V and 2 bases from J, with 11 bases between. Using immunoSEQ multiplex PCR, the repertoire was profiled, and TCRdb retains in-frame clones only, with some absent. This table holds just under 100,000 clones, approximately 93% found once. This TCR came from a female donor with multiple sclerosis, enrolled in a pregnancy study. Source: peripheral blood, taken after pregnancy. This rearrangement joins TRBV19 to TRBJ2-7, with a weak D call TRBD2 (5 bases). CDR3 residues: CASRQRTAYEQYF. DNA of the CDR3: TGTGCCAGTAGGCAAAGGACTGCCTACGAGCAGTACTTC.